This TCR beta chain originates from a study of tumor-infiltrating lymphocytes in primary liver carcinoma. Looking at the study overall: In every tissue type, samples returned a similar yield of roughly 3.5 to 8 million productive TCRbeta reads.

Co-extracted RNA and DNA came from approximately 20-30 mg of unsorted bulk tissue. With chronic HBV infection, the patients were also treatment-naive. All tumor samples contained more than 75% viable tumor cells. The authors made TCR beta cDNA from approximately 500 ng total RNA with a constant-region primer. Three nested multiplex PCR rounds, a slightly modified ARM-PCR method, built the TCR beta libraries. Researchers ran the first two PCR rounds for approximately 9 cycles each with TRBV1-TRBV30 forward primers and a C-beta reverse primer. TCRdb passed the multiplex PCR reads through MiXCR, listing each CDR3 protein once. The sample holds 100,000 or so distinct CDR3 sequences; 65% to 75% are singletons and the top ten take 12%. As to this clonotype: Its antigen is undetermined. A single base separates this from a much larger clone, so it may be a read error.

The CDR3 consists of 17 residues. V lost 9 bases and J lost 4, with 25 bases in between. Germline loops: CDR1 MNHEY, CDR2 SVGEGT. Study outcomes and limitations: Roughly 7-25% of top clones, and no more, occurred in all five tumor regions.

This chain uses TRBV6-2 or TRBV6-3 with TRBJ1-5; D is perhaps TRBD1 (6 bases). The TCR comes from a woman aged 55-75 years with primary liver carcinoma and hepatitis B virus infection. Sequencing input: liver tumor tissue from sampling region 2. Subset: tumor region T2, inferior pole. CDR3: CASRRGGAGYRNQPQHF. In nucleotides, the CDR3 is TGTGCCAGTCGGAGGGGGGGCGCGGGGTATAGGAATCAGCCCCAGCATTTT.